A selection of T cell receptor beta chains follows, all from one sample in a study of blood T cell repertoires in COVID-19. The repertoire was sequenced with immunoSEQ multiplex PCR; TCRdb's copy has only in-frame clones and lacks some. The sample contains 45,000 to 65,000 clones, roughly 86% of which appear only once. The specimen was peripheral blood. The source is a man older than 75 with active or convalescent COVID-19. Both conserved end residues are part of each CDR3. Fields, in order: clone size, J gene, D gene, V gene, CDR3 protein, CDR3 DNA. The D gene is left open where the match is weak. Part of the rows lack a size; the others show once, few, many or a class for expanded clones.

>-|TRBJ1-6|-|TRBV6-6
CASTPGVTAPLHF
TGTGCCAGCACCCCAGGGGTAACGGCACCCCTCCACTTT
>-|TRBJ1-3|-|TRBV29-1
CSVTGGNTIYF
TGCAGCGTCACAGGTGGAAACACCATATATTTT
>-|TRBJ2-2|-|TRBV27
CASSPRQGRAGELFF
TGTGCCAGCAGTCCCCGACAGGGGAGGGCCGGGGAGCTGTTTTTT
>-|TRBJ2-3|-|TRBV10-3
CAISEQVVGTQYF
TGTGCCATCAGTGAACAGGTTGTAGGTACGCAGTATTTT
>-|TRBJ2-7|-|TRBV28
CATGVREQYF
TGTGCCACCGGTGTGCGGGAGCAGTACTTC
>-|TRBJ1-6|-|TRBV7-9
CASSTLLTGGNSPLHF
TGTGCCAGCAGCACCCTCTTGACAGGAGGTAATTCACCCCTCCACTTT
>-|TRBJ2-3|TRBD2|TRBV2
CATRGLAATDTQYF
TGTGCCACACGGGGACTAGCAGCCACAGATACGCAGTATTTT
>-|TRBJ1-1|-|TRBV7-2
CASSLGRGNTEAFF
TGTGCCAGCAGCTTAGGCAGGGGGAACACTGAAGCTTTCTTT
>once|TRBJ2-3|-|TRBV1
CTSSRASGTDTQYF
TGCACCAGCAGCCGCGCTAGCGGCACAGATACGCAGTATTTT
>-|TRBJ2-3|TRBD2|TRBV6-5
CASRRLAGVSDTQYF
TGTGCCAGCAGAAGACTAGCGGGGGTTTCGGATACGCAGTATTTT
>-|TRBJ2-2|-|TRBV7-3
CASSVGGTLNTGELFF
TGTGCCAGCAGCGTAGGTGGGACATTGAACACCGGGGAGCTGTTTTTT
>-|TRBJ2-7|-|TRBV6-2/TRBV6-3
CASSYSSGLLYEQYF
TGTGCCAGCAGTTACTCTTCAGGTTTACTTTACGAGCAGTACTTC
>once|TRBJ2-1|-|TRBV9
CASSVVVQANEQFF
TGTGCCAGCAGCGTAGTGGTACAGGCCAATGAGCAGTTCTTC
>-|TRBJ2-7|TRBD2|TRBV29-1
CSGGGLAGSYEQYF
TGCAGCGGGGGGGGACTAGCGGGTTCCTACGAGCAGTACTTC
>-|TRBJ2-5|-|TRBV5-1
CASSSLGGDQETQYF
TGCGCCAGCAGCTCCCTAGGGGGGGACCAAGAGACCCAGTACTTC